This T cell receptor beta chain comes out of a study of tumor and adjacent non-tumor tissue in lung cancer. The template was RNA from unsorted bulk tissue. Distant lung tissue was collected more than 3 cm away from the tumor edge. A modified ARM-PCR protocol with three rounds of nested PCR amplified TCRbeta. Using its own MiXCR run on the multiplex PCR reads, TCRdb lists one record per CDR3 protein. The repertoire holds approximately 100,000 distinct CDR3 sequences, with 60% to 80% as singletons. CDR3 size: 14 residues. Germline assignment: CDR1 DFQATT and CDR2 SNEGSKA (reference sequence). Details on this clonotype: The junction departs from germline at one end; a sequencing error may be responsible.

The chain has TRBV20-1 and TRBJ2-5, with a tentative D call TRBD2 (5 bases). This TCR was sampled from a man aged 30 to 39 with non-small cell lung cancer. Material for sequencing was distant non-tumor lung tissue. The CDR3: CSTRVSRSQETQYF. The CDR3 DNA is TGCAGTACTAGAGTTAGCAGGTCTCAAGAGACCCAGTACTTC.